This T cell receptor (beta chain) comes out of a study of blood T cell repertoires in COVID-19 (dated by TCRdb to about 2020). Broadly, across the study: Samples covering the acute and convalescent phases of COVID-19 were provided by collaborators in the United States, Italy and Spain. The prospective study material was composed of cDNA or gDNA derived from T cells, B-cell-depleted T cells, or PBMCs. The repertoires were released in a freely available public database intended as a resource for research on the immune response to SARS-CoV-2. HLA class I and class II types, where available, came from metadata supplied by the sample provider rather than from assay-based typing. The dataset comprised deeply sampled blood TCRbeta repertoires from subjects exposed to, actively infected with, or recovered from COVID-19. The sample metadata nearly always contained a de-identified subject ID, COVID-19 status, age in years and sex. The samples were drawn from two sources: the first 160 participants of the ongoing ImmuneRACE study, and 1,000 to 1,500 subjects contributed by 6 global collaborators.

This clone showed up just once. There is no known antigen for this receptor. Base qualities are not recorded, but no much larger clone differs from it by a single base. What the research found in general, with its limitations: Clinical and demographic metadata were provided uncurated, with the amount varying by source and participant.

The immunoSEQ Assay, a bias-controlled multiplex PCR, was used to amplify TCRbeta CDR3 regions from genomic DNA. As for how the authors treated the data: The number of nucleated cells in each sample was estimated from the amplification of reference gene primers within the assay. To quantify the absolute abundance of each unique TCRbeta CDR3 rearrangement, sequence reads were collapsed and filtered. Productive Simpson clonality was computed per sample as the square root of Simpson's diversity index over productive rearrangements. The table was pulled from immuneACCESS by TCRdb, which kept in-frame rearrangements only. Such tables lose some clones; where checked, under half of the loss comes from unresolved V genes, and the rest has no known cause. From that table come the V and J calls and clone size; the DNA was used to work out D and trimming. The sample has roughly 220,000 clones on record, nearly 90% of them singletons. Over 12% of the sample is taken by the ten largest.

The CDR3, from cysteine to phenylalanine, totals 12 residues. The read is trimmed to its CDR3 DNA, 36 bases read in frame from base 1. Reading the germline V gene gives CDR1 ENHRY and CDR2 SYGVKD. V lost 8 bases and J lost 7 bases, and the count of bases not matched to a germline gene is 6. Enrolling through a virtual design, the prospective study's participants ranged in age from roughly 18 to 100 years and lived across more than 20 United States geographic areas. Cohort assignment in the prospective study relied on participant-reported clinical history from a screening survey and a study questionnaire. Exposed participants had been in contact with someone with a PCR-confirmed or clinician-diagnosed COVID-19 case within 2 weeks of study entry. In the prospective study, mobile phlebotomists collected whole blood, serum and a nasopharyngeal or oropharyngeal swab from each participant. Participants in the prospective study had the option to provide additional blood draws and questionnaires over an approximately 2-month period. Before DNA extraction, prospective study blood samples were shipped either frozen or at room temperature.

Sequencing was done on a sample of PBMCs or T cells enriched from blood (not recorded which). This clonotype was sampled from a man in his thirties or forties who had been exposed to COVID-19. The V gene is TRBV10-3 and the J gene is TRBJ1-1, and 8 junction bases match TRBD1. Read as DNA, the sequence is TGTGCCATCCGGTCAGGGGGCTATGAAGCTTTCTTT. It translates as CAIRSGGYEAFF.